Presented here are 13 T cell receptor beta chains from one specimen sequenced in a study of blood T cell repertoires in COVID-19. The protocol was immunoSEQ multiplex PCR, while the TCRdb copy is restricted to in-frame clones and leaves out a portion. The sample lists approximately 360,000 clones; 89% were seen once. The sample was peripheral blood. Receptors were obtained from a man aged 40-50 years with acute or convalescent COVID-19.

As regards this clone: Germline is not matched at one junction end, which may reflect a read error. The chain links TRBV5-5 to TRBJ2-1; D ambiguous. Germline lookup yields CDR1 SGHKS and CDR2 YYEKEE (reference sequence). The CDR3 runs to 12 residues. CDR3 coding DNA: TGTGCCAGCAGCTTCTCCTACGATGAGCAGTTCTTC. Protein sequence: CASSFSYDEQFF.

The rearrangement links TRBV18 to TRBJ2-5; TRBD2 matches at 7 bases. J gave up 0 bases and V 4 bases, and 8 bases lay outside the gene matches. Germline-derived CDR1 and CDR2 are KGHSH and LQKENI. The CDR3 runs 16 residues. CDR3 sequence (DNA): TGTGCCAGCTCACTATTCTCCGGGACTAACCAAGAGACCCAGTACTTC. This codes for CASSLFSGTNQETQYF.

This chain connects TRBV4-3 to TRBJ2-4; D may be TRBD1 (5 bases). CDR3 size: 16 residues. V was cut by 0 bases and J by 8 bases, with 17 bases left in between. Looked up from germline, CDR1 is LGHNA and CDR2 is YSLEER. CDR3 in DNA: TGCGCCAGCAGCCAAGATTACGCAGGGCAGTTGGACATTCAGTACTTC. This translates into CASSQDYAGQLDIQYF.

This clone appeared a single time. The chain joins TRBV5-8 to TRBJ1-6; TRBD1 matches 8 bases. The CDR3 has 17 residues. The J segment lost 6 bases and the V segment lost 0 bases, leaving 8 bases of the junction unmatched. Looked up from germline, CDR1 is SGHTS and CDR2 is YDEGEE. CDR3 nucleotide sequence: TGTGCCAGCAGCTTGGCCTATGAGGACAGGGCTAATTCACCCCTCCACTTT. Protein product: CASSLAYEDRANSPLHF. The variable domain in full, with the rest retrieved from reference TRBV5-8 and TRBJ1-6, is EAGVTQSPTHLIKTRGQQATLRCSPISGHTSVYWYQQALGLGLQFLLWYDEGEERNRGNFPPRFSGRQFPNYSSELNVNALELEDSALYLCASSLAYEDRANSPLHFGNGTRLTVT.

The CDR3 DNA reads as TGCGCCAGCAGCTTGGAGGCCGGGTCACCCCTCCACTTT. Amino acid sequence: CASSLEAGSPLHF. The chain combines TRBV5-1 with TRBJ1-6; no firm D call. The CDR3 length is 13 residues. The germline V and J ends were trimmed by 0 bases and 10 bases, with 8 bases remaining between them. Germline-derived CDR1 and CDR2 are SGHRS and YFSETQ.

CDR3 in amino acids: CASSLVGRSETQYF. CDR3 DNA sequence: TGCGCCAGCAGCTTGGTAGGCAGGTCAGAGACCCAGTACTTC. This chain uses TRBV5-1 with TRBJ2-5; no clear D. V was clipped by 0 bases and J by 4 bases, with 10 bases between them. The CDR3 contains 14 residues. CDR1 SGHRS and CDR2 YFSETQ come from the germline V gene.

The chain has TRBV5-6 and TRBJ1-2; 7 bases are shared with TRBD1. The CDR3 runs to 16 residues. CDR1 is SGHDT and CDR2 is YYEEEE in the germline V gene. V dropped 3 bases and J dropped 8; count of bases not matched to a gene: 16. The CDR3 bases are TGTGCCAGCAGCTCCCTAGACAGGGAGGCCATTATCGGCTACACCTTC. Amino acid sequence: CASSSLDREAIIGYTF.

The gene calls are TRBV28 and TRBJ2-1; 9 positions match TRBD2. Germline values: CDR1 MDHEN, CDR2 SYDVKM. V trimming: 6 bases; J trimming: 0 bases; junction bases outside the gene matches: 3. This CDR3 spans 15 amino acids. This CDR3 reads CASRAGGRSYNEQFF. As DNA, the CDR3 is TGTGCCAGCAGGGCGGGAGGGCGCTCCTACAATGAGCAGTTCTTC.

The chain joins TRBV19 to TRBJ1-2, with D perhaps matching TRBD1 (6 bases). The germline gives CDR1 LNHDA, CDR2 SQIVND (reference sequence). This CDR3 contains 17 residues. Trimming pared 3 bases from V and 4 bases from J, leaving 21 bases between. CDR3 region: CASSIGRRTVGSYGYTF. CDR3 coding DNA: TGTGCCAGTAGTATTGGGCGTCGGACAGTCGGATCCTATGGCTACACCTTC.

The CDR3 sequence is CASSHPDYQHNEQFF. The DNA of the CDR3 is TGTGCCAGCAGCCACCCGGACTACCAACACAATGAGCAGTTCTTC. The J gene is TRBJ2-1, the V gene TRBV6-5; the D gene is possibly TRBD2 (6 bases). The CDR3 has 15 amino acids. Germline loops: CDR1 MNHEY, CDR2 SVGAGI. V was shortened by 6 bases and J by 5 bases, with 17 bases between the two germline ends.

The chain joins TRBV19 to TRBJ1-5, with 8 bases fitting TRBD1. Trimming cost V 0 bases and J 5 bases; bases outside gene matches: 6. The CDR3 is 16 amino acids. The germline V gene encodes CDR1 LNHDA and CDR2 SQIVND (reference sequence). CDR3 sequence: CASSIDPQGAYQPQHF. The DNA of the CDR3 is TGTGCCAGTAGTATAGATCCCCAGGGGGCCTATCAGCCCCAGCATTTT.

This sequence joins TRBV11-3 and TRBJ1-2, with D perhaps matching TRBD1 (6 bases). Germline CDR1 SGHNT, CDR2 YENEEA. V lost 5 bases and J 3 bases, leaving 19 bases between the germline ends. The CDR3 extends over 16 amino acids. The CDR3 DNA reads TGTGCCAGCAGCCCCGGGGTGGGGGGGCGCGACTATGGCTACACCTTC. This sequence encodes CASSPGVGGRDYGYTF.

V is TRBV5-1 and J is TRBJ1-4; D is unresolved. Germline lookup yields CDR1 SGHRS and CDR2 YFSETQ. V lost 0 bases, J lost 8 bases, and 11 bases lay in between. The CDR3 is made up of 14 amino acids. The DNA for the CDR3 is TGCGCCAGCAGCTTGGGTCGGGGTGGGGAAAAACTGTTTTTT. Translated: CASSLGRGGEKLFF.